This record concerns one T cell receptor beta chain sequence. Its target is unknown. This sample is drawn from a study of cytomegalovirus exposure and HLA in healthy donors. Study findings and constraints: Association of a missense DCLRE1C variant with TCR beta V- and J-gene trimming was reported in a later analysis. Accurate predictions that matched the HLA-A and HLA-B alleles of most subjects were reportedly made from TCR beta sequences.

This PCR relied on a set of 60 Vbeta primers and 13 Jbeta primers. Here immunoSEQ multiplex PCR was the method, and the copy in TCRdb shows in-frame clones only, minus some. Here the sample spans around 120,000 clones, roughly 88% being singletons. Germline V lookup: CDR1 SGHDN, CDR2 FVKESK. This CDR3 region has 13 residues. V gave up 0 bases and J gave up 11 bases, with 13 bases separating them. This chain uses TRBV14 with TRBJ1-1, with a tentative D call TRBD1 (5 bases). The specimen sequenced was PBMCs. The TCR was taken from a boy aged 5-17 years in good health and CMV-seronegative. CDR3 region: CASSQEAQGGAFF. CDR3 bases: TGTGCCAGCAGCCAAGAGGCGCAGGGTGGGGCTTTCTTT.